This T cell receptor beta chain came from a study of patients and donors after allogeneic stem cell transplantation. TCRdb independently ran MiXCR on the RT-PCR reads; one entry per CDR3 protein. Here the sample spans about 160,000 distinct CDR3 sequences, about two fifths being singletons. The CDR3 totals 14 residues. J gave up 4 bases and V 3 bases, and 7 bases lay outside the gene matches. Germline lookup yields CDR1 DFQATT and CDR2 SNEGSKA (reference sequence). This clonotype was obtained from a human donor who was either an allogeneic HSCT recipient or a stem cell or donor lymphocyte infusion donor (not recorded which). It is not recorded whose cells these are; they may come from a transplant donor. The chain couples TRBV20-1 to TRBJ1-2; 8 bases match TRBD1. Material: blood, either unsorted or a sorted T cell fraction (not recorded which). The CDR3 coding sequence is TGCAGTGCTAGTCCTCAGGGGGCTGGCTATGGCTACACCTTC. Translation: CSASPQGAGYGYTF.